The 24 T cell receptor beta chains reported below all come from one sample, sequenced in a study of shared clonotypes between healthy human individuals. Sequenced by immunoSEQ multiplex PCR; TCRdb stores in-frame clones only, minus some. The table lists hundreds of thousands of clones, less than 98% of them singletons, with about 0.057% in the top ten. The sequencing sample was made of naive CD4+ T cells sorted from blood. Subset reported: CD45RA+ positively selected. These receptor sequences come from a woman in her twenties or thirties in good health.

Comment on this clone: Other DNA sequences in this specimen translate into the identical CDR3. In DNA, the CDR3 is TGTGCCAGCAGACGGACAGGGGGCACAGATACGCAGTATTTT. This sequence encodes CASRRTGGTDTQYF. The V gene is TRBV28, the J gene TRBJ2-3, with 9 bases lining up with TRBD1. Unmatched junction bases numbered 2, after V lost 6 bases and J lost 1 base. Germline CDR1 is MDHEN and CDR2 is SYDVKM. This CDR3 contains 14 residues.

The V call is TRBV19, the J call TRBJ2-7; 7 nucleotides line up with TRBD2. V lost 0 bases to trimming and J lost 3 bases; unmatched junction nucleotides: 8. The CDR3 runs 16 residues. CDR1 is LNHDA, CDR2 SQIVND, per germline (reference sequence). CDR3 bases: TGTGCCAGTAGTATAGATCTGACGGGACTAAACTACGAGCAGTACTTC. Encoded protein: CASSIDLTGLNYEQYF. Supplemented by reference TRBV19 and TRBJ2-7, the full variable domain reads DGGITQSPKYLFRKEGQNVTLSCEQNLNHDAMYWYRQDPGQGLRLIYYSQIVNDFQKGDIAEGYSVSREKKESFPLTVTSAQKNPTAFYLCASSIDLTGLNYEQYFGPGTRLTVT.

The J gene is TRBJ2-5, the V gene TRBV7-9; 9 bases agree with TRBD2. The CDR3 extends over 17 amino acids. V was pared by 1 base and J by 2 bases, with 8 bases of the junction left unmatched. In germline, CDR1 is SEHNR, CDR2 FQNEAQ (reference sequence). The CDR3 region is CASSLVLGGREQETQYF. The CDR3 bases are TGTGCCAGCAGCTTAGTACTAGGCGGGAGGGAACAAGAGACCCAGTACTTC.

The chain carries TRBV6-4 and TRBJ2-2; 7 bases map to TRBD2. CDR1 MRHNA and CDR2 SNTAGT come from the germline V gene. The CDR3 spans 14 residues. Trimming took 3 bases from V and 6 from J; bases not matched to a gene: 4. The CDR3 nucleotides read TGTGCCAGCAGTGAACAGCGGGGATCCGGGGAGCTGTTTTTT. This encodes CASSEQRGSGELFF.

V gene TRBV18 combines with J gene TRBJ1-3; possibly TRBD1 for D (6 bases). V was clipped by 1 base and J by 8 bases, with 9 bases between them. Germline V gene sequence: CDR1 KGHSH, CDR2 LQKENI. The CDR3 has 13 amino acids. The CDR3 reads CASSPQGEYTIYF. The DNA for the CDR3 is TGTGCCAGCTCACCACAGGGGGAATACACCATATATTTT.

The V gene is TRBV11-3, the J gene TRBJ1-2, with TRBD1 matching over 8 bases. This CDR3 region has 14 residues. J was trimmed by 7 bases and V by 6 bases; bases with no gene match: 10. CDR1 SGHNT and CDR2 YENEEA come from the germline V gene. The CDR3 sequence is CASRNIQGAAGYTF. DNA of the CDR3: TGTGCCAGCAGGAATATCCAGGGGGCGGCTGGCTACACCTTC.

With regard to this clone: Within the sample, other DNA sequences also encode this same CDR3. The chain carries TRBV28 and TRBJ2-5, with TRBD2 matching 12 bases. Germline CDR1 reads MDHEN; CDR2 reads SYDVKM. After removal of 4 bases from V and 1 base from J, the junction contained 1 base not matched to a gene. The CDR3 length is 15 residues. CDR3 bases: TGTGCCAGCAGTTCGACTAGCGGGGGCCAAGAGACCCAGTACTTC. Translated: CASSSTSGGQETQYF.

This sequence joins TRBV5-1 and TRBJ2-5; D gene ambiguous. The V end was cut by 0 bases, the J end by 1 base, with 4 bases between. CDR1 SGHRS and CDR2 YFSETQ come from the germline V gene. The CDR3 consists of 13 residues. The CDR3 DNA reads TGCGCCAGCAGCTTGGTGCTCCAAGAGACCCAGTACTTC. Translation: CASSLVLQETQYF.

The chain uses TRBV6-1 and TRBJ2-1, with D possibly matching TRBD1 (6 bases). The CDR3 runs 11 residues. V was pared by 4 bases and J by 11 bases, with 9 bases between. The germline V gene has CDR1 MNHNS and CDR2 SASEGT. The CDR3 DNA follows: TGTGCCAGCAGTGGGACAGATCAGCAGTTCTTC. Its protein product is CASSGTDQQFF.

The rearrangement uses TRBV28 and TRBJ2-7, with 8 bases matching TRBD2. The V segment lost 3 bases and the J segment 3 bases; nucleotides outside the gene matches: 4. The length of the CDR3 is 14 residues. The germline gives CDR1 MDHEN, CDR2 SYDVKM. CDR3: CASSFSGTFYEQYF. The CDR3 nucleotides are TGTGCCAGCAGTTTTAGCGGGACATTCTACGAGCAGTACTTC.

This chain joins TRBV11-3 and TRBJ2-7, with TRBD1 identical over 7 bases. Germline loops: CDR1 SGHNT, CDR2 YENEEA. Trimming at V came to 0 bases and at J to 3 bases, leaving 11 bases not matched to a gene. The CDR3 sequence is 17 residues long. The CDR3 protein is CASSLEVHRDSFYEQYF. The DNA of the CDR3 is TGTGCCAGCAGCTTAGAGGTACACCGGGACAGTTTCTACGAGCAGTACTTC.

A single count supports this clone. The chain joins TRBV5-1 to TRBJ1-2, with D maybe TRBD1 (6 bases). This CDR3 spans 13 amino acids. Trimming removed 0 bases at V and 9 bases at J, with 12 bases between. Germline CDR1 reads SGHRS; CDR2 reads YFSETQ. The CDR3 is CASSLGQGKSYTF. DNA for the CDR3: TGCGCCAGCAGCTTGGGGCAGGGGAAGAGCTACACCTTC.

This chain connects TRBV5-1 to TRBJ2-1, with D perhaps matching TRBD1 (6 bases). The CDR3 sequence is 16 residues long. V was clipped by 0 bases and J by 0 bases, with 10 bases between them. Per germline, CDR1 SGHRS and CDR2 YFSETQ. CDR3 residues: CASSLGGPYSYNEQFF. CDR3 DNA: TGCGCCAGCAGCTTGGGGGGGCCCTACTCCTACAATGAGCAGTTCTTC.

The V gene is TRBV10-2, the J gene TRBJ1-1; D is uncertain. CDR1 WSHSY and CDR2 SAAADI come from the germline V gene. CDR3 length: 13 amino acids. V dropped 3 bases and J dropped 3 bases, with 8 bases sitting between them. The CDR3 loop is CASSDVAYTEAFF. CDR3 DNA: TGCGCCAGCAGTGACGTAGCCTACACTGAAGCTTTCTTT.

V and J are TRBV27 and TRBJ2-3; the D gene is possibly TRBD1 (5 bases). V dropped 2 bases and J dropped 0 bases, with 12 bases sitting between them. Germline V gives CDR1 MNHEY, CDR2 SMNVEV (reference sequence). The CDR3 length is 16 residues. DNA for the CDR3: TGTGCCAGCAGTTTAAGGGGTATGGGTAGCACAGATACGCAGTATTTT. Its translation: CASSLRGMGSTDTQYF.

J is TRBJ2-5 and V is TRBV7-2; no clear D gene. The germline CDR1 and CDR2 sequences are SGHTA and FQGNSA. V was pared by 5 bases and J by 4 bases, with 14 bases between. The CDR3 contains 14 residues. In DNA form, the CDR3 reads TGTGCCAGCAGCCTTCAGAGGACCTCAGAGACCCAGTACTTC. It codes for CASSLQRTSETQYF.

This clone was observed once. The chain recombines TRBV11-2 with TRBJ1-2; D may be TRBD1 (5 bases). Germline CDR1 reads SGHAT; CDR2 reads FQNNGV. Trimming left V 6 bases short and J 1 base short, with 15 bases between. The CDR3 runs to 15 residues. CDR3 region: CASRPTRQINYGYTF. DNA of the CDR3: TGTGCCAGCAGGCCAACCCGACAGATTAACTATGGCTACACCTTC.

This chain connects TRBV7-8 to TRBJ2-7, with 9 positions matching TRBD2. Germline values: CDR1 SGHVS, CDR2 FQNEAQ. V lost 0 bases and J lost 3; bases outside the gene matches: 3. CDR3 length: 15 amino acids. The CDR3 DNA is TGTGCCAGCAGCTTAGCGTTAGCGGGAGACTACGAGCAGTACTTC. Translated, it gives CASSLALAGDYEQYF.

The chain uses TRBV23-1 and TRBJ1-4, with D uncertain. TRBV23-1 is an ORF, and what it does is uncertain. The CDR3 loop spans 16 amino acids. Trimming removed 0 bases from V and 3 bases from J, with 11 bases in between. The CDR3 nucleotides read TGCGCCAGCAGTCAATCGCAGGAAGGAGCTAATGAAAAACTGTTTTTT. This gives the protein CASSQSQEGANEKLFF.

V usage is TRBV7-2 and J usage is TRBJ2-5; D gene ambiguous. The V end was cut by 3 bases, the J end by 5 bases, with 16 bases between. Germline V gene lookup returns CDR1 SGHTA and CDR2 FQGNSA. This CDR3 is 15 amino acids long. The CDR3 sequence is CASSFPPGNLETQYF. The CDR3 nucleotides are TGTGCCAGCAGCTTCCCCCCAGGCAACTTGGAGACCCAGTACTTC.

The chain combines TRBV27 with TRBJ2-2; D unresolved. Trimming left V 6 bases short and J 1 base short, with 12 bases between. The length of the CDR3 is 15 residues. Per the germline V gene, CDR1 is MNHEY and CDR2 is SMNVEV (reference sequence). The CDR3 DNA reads TGTGCCAGCAGGTCGTTCACAAGGAACACCGGGGAGCTGTTTTTT. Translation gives CASRSFTRNTGELFF.

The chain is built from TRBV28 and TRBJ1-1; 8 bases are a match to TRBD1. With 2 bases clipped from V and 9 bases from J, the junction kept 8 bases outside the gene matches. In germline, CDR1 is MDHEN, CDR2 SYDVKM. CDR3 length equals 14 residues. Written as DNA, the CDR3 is TGTGCCAGCAGTTTAGGACAGGGCACGGAAAAAGCTTTCTTT. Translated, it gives CASSLGQGTEKAFF.

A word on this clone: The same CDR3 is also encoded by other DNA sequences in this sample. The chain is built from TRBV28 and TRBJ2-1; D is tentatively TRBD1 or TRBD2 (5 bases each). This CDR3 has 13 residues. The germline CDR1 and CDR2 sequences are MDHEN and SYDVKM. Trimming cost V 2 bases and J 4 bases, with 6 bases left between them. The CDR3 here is CASSLGGYNEQFF. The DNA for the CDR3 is TGTGCCAGCAGTTTAGGGGGTTACAATGAGCAGTTCTTC. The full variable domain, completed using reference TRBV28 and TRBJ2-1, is DVKVTQSSRYLVKRTGEKVFLECVQDMDHENMFWYRQDPGLGLRLIYFSYDVKMKEKGDIPEGYSVSREKKERFSLILESASTNQTSMYLCASSLGGYNEQFFGPGTRLTVL.

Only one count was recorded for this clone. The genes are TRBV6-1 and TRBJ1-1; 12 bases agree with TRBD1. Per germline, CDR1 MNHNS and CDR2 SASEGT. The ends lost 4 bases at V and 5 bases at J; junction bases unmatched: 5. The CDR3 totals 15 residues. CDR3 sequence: CASSGRDRGHTEAFF. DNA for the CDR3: TGTGCCAGCAGTGGCCGGGACAGGGGGCATACTGAAGCTTTCTTT.